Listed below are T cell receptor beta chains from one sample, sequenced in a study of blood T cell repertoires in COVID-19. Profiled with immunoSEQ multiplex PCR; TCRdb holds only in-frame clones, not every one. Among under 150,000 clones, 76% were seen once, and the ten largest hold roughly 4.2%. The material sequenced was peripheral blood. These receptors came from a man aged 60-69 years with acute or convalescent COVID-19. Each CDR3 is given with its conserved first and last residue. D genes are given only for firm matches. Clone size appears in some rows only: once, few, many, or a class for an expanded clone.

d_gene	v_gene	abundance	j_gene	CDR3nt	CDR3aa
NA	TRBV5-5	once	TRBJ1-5	TGTGCCAGCAGCCCGGGAGGGGGTTACAATCAGCCCCAGCATTTT	CASSPGGGYNQPQHF
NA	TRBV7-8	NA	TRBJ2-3	TGTGCCAGCAGCTTAGCGCTAGGGCTAGGGGGAGATACGCAGTATTTT	CASSLALGLGGDTQYF
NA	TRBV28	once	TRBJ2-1	TGTGCCAGTGGGGGGTCTCCTCGGAATGAGCAGTTCTTC	CASGGSPRNEQFF
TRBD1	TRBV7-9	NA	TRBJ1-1	TGTGCCAGCAGCCCTTCAGGGGGCGCGCACACTGAAGCTTTCTTT	CASSPSGGAHTEAFF
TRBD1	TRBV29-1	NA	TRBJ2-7	TGCAGCGTTGTGGGACAGAAATACGAGCAGTACTTC	CSVVGQKYEQYF
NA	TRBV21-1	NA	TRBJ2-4	TGTGCCAGCAGCAAAGAATGGACAGGGATGTCTAGCGGGAGGTTGGCCAAAAACATTCAGTACTTC	CASSKEWTGMSSGRLAKNIQYF
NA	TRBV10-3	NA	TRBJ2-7	TGTGCCATCAGTGAGTCGGGAGGCTACGAGCAGTACTTC	CAISESGGYEQYF
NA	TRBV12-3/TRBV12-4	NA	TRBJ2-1	TGTGCCAGCAGTTTCCAGGGATACAATGAGCAGTTCTTC	CASSFQGYNEQFF
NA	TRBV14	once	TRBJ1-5	TGTGCCAGCAGCCAAGAGGGGAGTGATCAGCCCCAGCATTTT	CASSQEGSDQPQHF
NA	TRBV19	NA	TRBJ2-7	TGTGCCAGTAGTGTACGACACCTGATCTCCTACGAGCAGTACTTC	CASSVRHLISYEQYF
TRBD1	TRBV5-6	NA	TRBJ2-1	TGTGCCAGCAGCTTGGCCAATTACAGGGGGCGCAATGAGCAGTTCTTC	CASSLANYRGRNEQFF
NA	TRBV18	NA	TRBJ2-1	TGTGCCAGCTCACCAGAGCCCTACAATGAGCAGTTCTTC	CASSPEPYNEQFF
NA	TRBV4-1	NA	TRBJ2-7	TGCGCCAGCAGCCAAGAGCGCAGCGGGTATTCCTACGAGCAGTACTTC	CASSQERSGYSYEQYF
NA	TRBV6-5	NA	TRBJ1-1	TGTGCCAGCATCTCCACATACACTGAAGCTTTCTTT	CASISTYTEAFF
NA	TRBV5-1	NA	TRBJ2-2	TGCGCCAGCAGCTTGGTTGAGAGACTCACCGGGGAGCTGTTTTTT	CASSLVERLTGELFF
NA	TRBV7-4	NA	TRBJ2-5	TGTGCCAGCATCCGGAGAGCTAGGTATGAGACCCAGTACTTC	CASIRRARYETQYF
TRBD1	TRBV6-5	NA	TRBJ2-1	TGTGCCAGCAGCACCAGGGGGCAGGTGTACAATGAGCAGTTCTTC	CASSTRGQVYNEQFF
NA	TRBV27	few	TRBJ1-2	TGTGCCAGCAGTCCAGTAGGGGAGGAGGCTAACTATGGCTACACCTTC	CASSPVGEEANYGYTF
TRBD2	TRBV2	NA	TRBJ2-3	TGTGCCAGCAGGGAAGGACTAGCGGGAACAGATACGCAGTATTTT	CASREGLAGTDTQYF
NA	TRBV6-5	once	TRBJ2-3	TGTGCCAGCAGTTATGGACAGAGCCTAGATACGCAGTATTTT	CASSYGQSLDTQYF
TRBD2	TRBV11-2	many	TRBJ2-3	TGTGCCAGCAGCTTAGAACCTTCCGGACTAGCGGGAGGGGACACAGATACGCAGTATTTT	CASSLEPSGLAGGDTDTQYF
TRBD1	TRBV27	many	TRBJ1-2	TGTGCCAGCAGTTTCCAGACAGGGGGTAAATGGGGCTACACCTTC	CASSFQTGGKWGYTF
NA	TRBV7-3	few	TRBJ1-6	TGTGCCAGCAGCTTAGCCTCCAGGGGAAATAATTCACCCCTCCACTTT	CASSLASRGNNSPLHF
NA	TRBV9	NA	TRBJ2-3	TGTGCCAGCAGCGTAGGGACTAGCACAGATACGCAGTATTTT	CASSVGTSTDTQYF
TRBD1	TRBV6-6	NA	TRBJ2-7	TGTGCCAGCAGTTACCAGGGACAGAACTACGAGCAGTACTTC	CASSYQGQNYEQYF
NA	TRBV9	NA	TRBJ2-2	TGTGCCAGCAGCGCCCGAGGAGACAGGGCGGGGACCGGGGAGCTGTTTTTT	CASSARGDRAGTGELFF
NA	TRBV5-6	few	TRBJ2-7	TGTGCCAGCAGCGACATAGGGGTCTACGAGCAGTACTTC	CASSDIGVYEQYF
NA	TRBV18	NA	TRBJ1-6	TGTGCCAGCTCACCGGTCAGTGTCTCGGCAGGGAATTCACCCCTCCACTTT	CASSPVSVSAGNSPLHF
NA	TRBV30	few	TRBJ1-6	TGTGCCTGGAGTCTGGTTGGGACATCCACCCTCCACTTT	CAWSLVGTSTLHF
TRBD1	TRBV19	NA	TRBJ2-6	TGTGCCAGTATCGCCGGGACAGGGTTATCTGGGGCCAACGTCCTGACTTTC	CASIAGTGLSGANVLTF
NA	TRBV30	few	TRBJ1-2	TGTGCCTGGAGTGTATCCGGACTTAGGGGCTACACCTTC	CAWSVSGLRGYTF
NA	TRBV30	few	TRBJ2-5	TGTGCCTGGACATTGGGGGCCCCGGATGTGACCCAGTACTTC	CAWTLGAPDVTQYF
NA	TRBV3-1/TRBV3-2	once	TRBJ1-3	TGTGCCAGCAGCCAACTCCTAGCCACTGGAAACACCATATATTTT	CASSQLLATGNTIYF
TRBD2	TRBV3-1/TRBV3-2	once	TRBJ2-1	TGTGCCAGCAGCCAAGGGATTCAAGAGCGGGAGGGCCGTAATGAGCAGTTCTTC	CASSQGIQEREGRNEQFF
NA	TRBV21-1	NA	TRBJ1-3	TGTGCCCCTCATGTCGGACTCTCTGGAAACACCATATATTTT	CAPHVGLSGNTIYF
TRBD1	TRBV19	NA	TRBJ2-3	TGTGCCACCAAGGGGGCAAGCACAGATACGCAGTATTTT	CATKGASTDTQYF
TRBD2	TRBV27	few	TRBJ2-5	TGTGCCAGCAGTTTAGGGACTAGCGGGATCGAGACCCAGTACTTC	CASSLGTSGIETQYF
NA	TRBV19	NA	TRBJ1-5	TGTGCCAGTAGTCGTCCAGGGCCCTATTATAGCAATCAGCCCCAGCATTTT	CASSRPGPYYSNQPQHF
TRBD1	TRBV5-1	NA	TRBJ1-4	TGCGCCAGCAGCCTCGACAGGGGGCCGGCTAATGAAAAACTGTTTTTT	CASSLDRGPANEKLFF
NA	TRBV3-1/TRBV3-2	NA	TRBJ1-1	TGTGCCAGCACCCAAGAGGGGAGATTCAACACTGAAGCTTTCTTT	CASTQEGRFNTEAFF
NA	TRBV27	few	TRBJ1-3	TGTGCCAGCAGTTTTGGGGGCGCAGGAAACACCATATATTTT	CASSFGGAGNTIYF
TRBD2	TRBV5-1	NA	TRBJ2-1	TGCGCCAGCAGCAGAGGGACTAGCGGGAGGAGTGAGCAGTTCTTC	CASSRGTSGRSEQFF
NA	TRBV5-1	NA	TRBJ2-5	TGCGCCAGCAGCGGGGACATCCAAGAGACCCAGTACTTC	CASSGDIQETQYF